This T cell receptor (beta chain) was recovered during a study of blood T cell repertoires in COVID-19. Study information: Researchers got acute and convalescent COVID-19 samples from the United States, Italy and Spain. Sources were T cells, B-cell-depleted T cells, or PBMCs; the material itself was cDNA or gDNA.

Per the original data handling: By means of reference gene primer amplification, nucleated cell counts were estimated. Sequencing used immunoSEQ multiplex PCR; TCRdb keeps in-frame clones, though not all of them. V and J calls and clone size are given by that table; D and trimming were obtained from the DNA. The sample shows about 210,000 clones, about four fifths of them seen only once. Germline loops: CDR1 MNHNY, CDR2 SVGAGI (reference sequence). J was trimmed by 0 bases and V by 0 bases; bases with no gene match: 2. The CDR3 is made up of 16 amino acids. Only a few counts were recorded for this clone.

Sequencing was carried out using peripheral blood. The rearrangement links TRBV6-6 to TRBJ2-7; 10 bases line up with TRBD2. The source of this sequence is a man between 60 and 75 years old with acute or convalescent COVID-19. CDR3 residues: CASSYSPSGSSYEQYF. The CDR3 nucleotides read TGTGCCAGCAGTTACTCGCCTAGCGGGAGCTCCTACGAGCAGTACTTC.